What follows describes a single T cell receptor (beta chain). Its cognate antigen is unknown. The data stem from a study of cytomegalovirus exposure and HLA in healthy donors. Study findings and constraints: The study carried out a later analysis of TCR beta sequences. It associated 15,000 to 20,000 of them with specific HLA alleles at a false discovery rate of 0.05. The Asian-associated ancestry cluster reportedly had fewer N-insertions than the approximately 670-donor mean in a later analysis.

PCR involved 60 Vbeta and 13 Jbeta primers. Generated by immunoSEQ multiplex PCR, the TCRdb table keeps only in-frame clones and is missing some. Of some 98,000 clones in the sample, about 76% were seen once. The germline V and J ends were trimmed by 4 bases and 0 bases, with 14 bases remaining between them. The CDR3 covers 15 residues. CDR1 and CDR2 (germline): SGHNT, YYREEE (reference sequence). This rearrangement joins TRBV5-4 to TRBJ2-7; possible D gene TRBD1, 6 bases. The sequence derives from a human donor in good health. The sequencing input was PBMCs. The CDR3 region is CASSVGTLSSYEQYF. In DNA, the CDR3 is TGTGCCAGCAGCGTTGGGACACTGAGCTCCTACGAGCAGTACTTC. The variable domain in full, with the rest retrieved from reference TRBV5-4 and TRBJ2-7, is ETGVTQSPTHLIKTRGQQVTLRCSSQSGHNTVSWYQQALGQGPQFIFQYYREEENGRGNFPPRFSGLQFPNYSSELNVNALELDDSALYLCASSVGTLSSYEQYFGPGTRLTVT.